The following is a T cell receptor beta chain sequence with its context. Antigen unknown. V dropped 2 bases and J dropped 8; count of bases not matched to a gene: 6. The CDR3 is 14 amino acids. Germline V gene data show CDR1 as SGHRS and CDR2 as YFSETQ. These data come from a study of T cells in Graves' hyperthyroidism and ophthalmopathy. RNA transcripts were the template for amplifying TCR beta CDR3 regions. The HTBI set primed first-round TCR CDR3 RT-PCR. In TCRdb, the multiplex PCR reads were re-called with MiXCR into one record per CDR3 protein. The repertoire holds 400,000 to 550,000 distinct CDR3 sequences, with 14% as singletons. The study, taken as a whole, reports: Through a model of 13 V-J features, ophthalmopathy was separated from stable hyperthyroidism. It was a median around 6 months before onset that the model predicted ophthalmopathy. Most expanded thyroid clonotypes above 0.001 recurred in blood.

Each 10 ml fresh peripheral blood draw supplied the PBMCs. Input material: blood. The sequence derives from a woman between 18 and 30 years old with Graves' hyperthyroidism. The rearrangement uses TRBV5-1 and TRBJ2-1; 8 bases are a match to TRBD2. For the CDR3, the DNA is TGCGCCAGCAGCTTAGCGGGAGCGGGCGATGAGCAGTTCTTC. It translates to CASSLAGAGDEQFF.